This is a list of T cell receptor beta chains from one sample in a study of shared clonotypes between healthy human individuals. Method: immunoSEQ multiplex PCR; TCRdb's copy keeps in-frame clones and lacks some. The sample carries about 2.4 million clones, 90% to 95% recorded once. The sequenced sample was naive CD4+ T cells from PBMCs. These receptors all stem from a man younger than 35 in good health. Some clones in this sample may be carry-over from other donors' samples. The CDR3 runs from the conserved cysteine through the conserved F or W. D genes are given only for firm matches. Rows may omit the clone size; those that give it use once, few, many or a size class.

>TRBD2|TRBV30|.|TRBJ2-3|19
CAWTELAGGRPSSTDTQYF
TGTGCCTGGACTGAACTAGCGGGAGGCCGTCCCTCTAGCACAGATACGCAGTATTTT
>.|TRBV5-1|.|TRBJ2-7|15
CASSFDSPSSYEQYF
TGCGCCAGCAGCTTTGACAGCCCTAGCTCCTACGAGCAGTACTTC
>.|TRBV4-2|.|TRBJ2-1|15
CASSQEQGRDNEQFF
TGTGCCAGCAGCCAAGAACAGGGGAGGGACAATGAGCAGTTCTTC
>TRBD1|TRBV7-2|.|TRBJ1-4|16
CASSLGPGQGQEKLFF
TGTGCCAGCAGCTTAGGACCGGGACAGGGGCAAGAAAAACTGTTTTTT
>TRBD1|TRBV6-5|few|TRBJ2-7|13
CASSRDRAYEQYF
TGTGCCAGCAGTCGGGACAGGGCCTACGAGCAGTACTTC
>.|TRBV7-9|.|TRBJ2-7|17
CASSFPKGKARTYEQYF
TGTGCCAGCAGCTTCCCTAAGGGGAAGGCACGGACCTACGAGCAGTACTTC
>TRBD2|TRBV4-2|.|TRBJ2-7|16
CASSQEGAAGGSEQYF
TGTGCCAGCAGCCAAGAGGGGGCCGCGGGAGGGAGTGAGCAGTACTTC
>.|TRBV6-1|once|TRBJ1-3|15
CASSVGVPSGNTIYF
TGTGCCAGCAGTGTGGGTGTACCCTCTGGAAACACCATATATTTT
>.|TRBV9|.|TRBJ2-7|15
CASSVDAGRAYEQYF
TGTGCCAGCAGCGTAGACGCGGGACGAGCCTACGAGCAGTACTTC
>.|TRBV6-5|.|TRBJ2-7|13
CASSLRRGGEQYF
TGTGCCAGCAGTCTCCGGAGGGGGGGCGAGCAGTACTTC
>.|TRBV7-9|once|TRBJ1-3|15
CASSLGIVSGNTIYF
TGTGCCAGCAGCTTAGGTATAGTCTCTGGAAACACCATATATTTT
>.|TRBV5-4|.|TRBJ2-3|15
CASSLGGAGTDTQYF
TGTGCCAGCAGCTTGGGGGGGGCCGGAACAGATACGCAGTATTTT
>TRBD2|TRBV11-3|.|TRBJ2-1|16
CASSDQREAARNEQFF
TGTGCCAGCAGCGACCAGCGGGAGGCCGCCCGCAATGAGCAGTTCTTC
>.|TRBV2|.|TRBJ2-3|14
CASSLRTASDTQYF
TGTGCCAGCAGCTTAAGGACAGCCTCAGATACGCAGTATTTT
>TRBD2|TRBV5-1|.|TRBJ2-1|18
CASSSAGKTSGVINEQFF
TGCGCCAGCAGCTCGGCCGGGAAAACTAGCGGGGTCATCAATGAGCAGTTCTTC
>TRBD2|TRBV7-9|.|TRBJ2-3|16
CASSWISGSSADTQYF
TGTGCCAGCAGCTGGATTAGCGGGAGTAGCGCAGATACGCAGTATTTT
>.|TRBV28|.|TRBJ1-1|12
CASSLRRIEAFF
TGTGCCAGCAGTTTGAGGCGGATTGAAGCTTTCTTT
>.|TRBV11-1|few|TRBJ1-2|13
CASSRRDGSGYTF
TGTGCCAGCAGCCGCCGGGACGGATCTGGCTACACCTTC
>.|TRBV18|.|TRBJ1-1|16
CASSPSSGTADTEAFF
TGTGCCAGCTCACCATCAAGCGGTACAGCCGACACTGAAGCTTTCTTT
>.|TRBV18|.|TRBJ2-2|15
CASSTDWGGTGELFF
TGTGCCAGCTCAACGGACTGGGGCGGCACCGGGGAGCTGTTTTTT
>.|TRBV4-1|.|TRBJ2-7|15
CASSQGGTANYEQYF
TGCGCCAGCAGCCAAGGCGGGACAGCGAACTACGAGCAGTACTTC
>TRBD2|TRBV7-9|.|TRBJ2-1|18
CASSFPIPAGGRYNEQFF
TGTGCCAGCAGCTTCCCCATCCCCGCGGGAGGGCGATACAATGAGCAGTTCTTC
>TRBD2|TRBV9|.|TRBJ2-1|16
CASSVRDAGGPVEQFF
TGTGCCAGCAGCGTAAGAGACGCGGGAGGGCCTGTTGAGCAGTTCTTC
>.|TRBV21-1|.|TRBJ2-1|17
CASSERIGTEINNEQFF
TGTGCCAGCAGCGAAAGGATCGGGACAGAGATTAACAATGAGCAGTTCTTC
>.|TRBV7-2|once|TRBJ1-5|15
CASSLAGGAYQPQHF
TGTGCCAGCAGCTTAGCTGGAGGGGCTTATCAGCCCCAGCATTTT
>.|TRBV2|.|TRBJ1-2|13
CASSLNPGLWSTF
TGTGCCAGCAGTCTAAACCCGGGGCTCTGGTCCACCTTC
>.|TRBV30|.|TRBJ2-6|12
CACTPGANVLTF
TGTGCCTGCACCCCTGGGGCCAACGTCCTGACTTTC